One and the same sample provided the 29 T cell receptor beta chains below, sequenced in a study of blood T cell repertoires in COVID-19 (dated by TCRdb to 2018 to 2020). Library method: the immunoSEQ multiplex PCR assay. TCRdb obtained this table from immuneACCESS and retained in-frame rearrangements with V and J assigned. These tables miss some clones; where compared with another copy, unresolved V genes account for less than half of the shortfall, and the remainder is unexplained. Recorded for this sample are roughly 62,000 clones; about nine tenths of them occurred a single time. Jointly, the top ten make up over 9.5% of the sample. Sequenced material: peripheral blood. The receptors derive from a human donor with acute or convalescent COVID-19. The donor label of this sample is uncertain.

The genes are TRBV28 and TRBJ2-1; 8 positions match TRBD2. This CDR3 has 15 amino acids. Germline CDR1 MDHEN, CDR2 SYDVKM. The J segment lost 10 bases and the V segment lost 5 bases, leaving 13 bases of the junction unmatched. CDR3 residues: CASSLATSVGGEQFF. As DNA, the CDR3 is TGTGCCAGCAGTCTAGCGACTAGCGTGGGTGGGGAGCAGTTCTTC.

CDR3 loop: CASGFRGQTAGNTIYF. The DNA for the CDR3 is TGTGCCAGCGGATTTCGGGGACAAACGGCGGGAAACACCATATATTTT. The V and J genes are TRBV7-9 and TRBJ1-3; possible D gene TRBD1, 6 bases. V was cut by 8 bases and J by 4 bases, with 21 bases left in between. There are 16 residues in the CDR3. Per the germline V gene, CDR1 is SEHNR and CDR2 is FQNEAQ (reference sequence).

The chain recombines TRBV19 with TRBJ2-1, with TRBD1 matching over 12 bases. This CDR3 is built from 16 residues. V lost 2 bases, J lost 7 bases, and 6 bases stayed unmatched. The V gene's germline CDR1 is LNHDA and CDR2 SQIVND (reference sequence). CDR3 sequence reads: CASSIRGDRGQNEQFF. CDR3 in DNA: TGTGCCAGTAGTATAAGAGGGGACAGGGGGCAGAATGAGCAGTTCTTC.

The chain uses TRBV7-2 and TRBJ1-1, with D unresolved. This CDR3 region has 15 residues. V lost 7 bases and J lost 1, with 16 bases in between. Per the germline V gene, CDR1 is SGHTA and CDR2 is FQGNSA. In nucleotides, the CDR3 is TGTGCCAGCATCTCCTCGGGTCGGAAGAACACTGAAGCTTTCTTT. Its protein is CASISSGRKNTEAFF.

This chain joins TRBV19 and TRBJ2-2, with 9 bases lining up with TRBD2. Germline trimming cut 5 bases from V and 5 bases from J; bases unmatched to any gene: 9. Germline V lookup: CDR1 LNHDA, CDR2 SQIVND (reference sequence). The CDR3 covers 16 residues. Here the CDR3 reads CASSSRGSGRTGELFF. In nucleotides, the CDR3 is TGTGCCAGTAGTTCCCGTGGTAGCGGGAGAACCGGGGAGCTGTTTTTT.

This clone was picked up one time. The rearrangement uses TRBV11-3 and TRBJ2-5; the match to TRBD2 covers 11 bases. Germline CDR1 reads SGHNT; CDR2 reads YENEEA. The junction had 4 bases not matched to a gene; V was cut back by 6 bases and J by 1 base. The CDR3 covers 15 residues. CDR3 bases: TGTGCCAGCAGTCCCGGGACTAGCGGCCAAGAGACCCAGTACTTC. As protein: CASSPGTSGQETQYF.

This clone came up once. V gene TRBV28 combines with J gene TRBJ2-5; D gene uncertain. Germline V lookup: CDR1 MDHEN, CDR2 SYDVKM. The CDR3 has 11 amino acids. Trimming took 7 bases from V and 5 from J, leaving 8 bases between them. The CDR3 reads CASNHIETQYF. The CDR3, as DNA: TGTGCCAGCAACCACATTGAGACCCAGTACTTC.

In its sample, this clone was seen many times. The chain uses TRBV14 and TRBJ2-7; TRBD2 matches at 7 bases. The germline V gene encodes CDR1 SGHDN and CDR2 FVKESK. The CDR3 is 12 residues long. Trimming at V came to 3 bases and at J to 4 bases, leaving 0 bases not matched to a gene. The CDR3 spells CASSHGGYEQYF. Here the CDR3 DNA reads TGTGCCAGCAGCCACGGGGGGTACGAGCAGTACTTC. Looking up the rest from reference TRBV14 and TRBJ2-7 gives the full variable domain: EAGVTQFPSHSVIEKGQTVTLRCDPISGHDNLYWYRRVMGKEIKFLLHFVKESKQDESGMPNNRFLAERTGGTYSTLKVQPAELEDSGVYFCASSHGGYEQYFGPGTRLTVT.

The V call is TRBV25-1, the J call TRBJ1-5; TRBD1 is a possible D gene (5 bases). The ends were cut back, 7 bases at V and 3 bases at J, with 10 bases in the middle. The CDR3 spans 13 residues. Germline lookup yields CDR1 MGHDK and CDR2 SYGVNS. CDR3 sequence reads: CASTPGNNQPQHF. In DNA, the CDR3 is TGTGCCAGCACCCCAGGGAACAATCAGCCCCAGCATTTT.

The chain recombines TRBV19 with TRBJ1-1, with TRBD1 as a possible D gene (5 bases). In germline, CDR1 is LNHDA, CDR2 SQIVND (reference sequence). V lost 7 bases and J 0 bases, leaving 9 bases between the germline ends. This CDR3 spans 13 amino acids. CDR3 bases: TGTGCCAGTAACCCGACAGTGAACACTGAAGCTTTCTTT. Amino acids: CASNPTVNTEAFF.

The chain uses TRBV28 and TRBJ1-1; TRBD1 might be the D (5 bases). The V end was cut by 8 bases, the J end by 4 bases, with 17 bases between. Germline V gives CDR1 MDHEN, CDR2 SYDVKM. This CDR3 is 14 amino acids long. The CDR3 sequence is CASRYVGRTTEAFF. CDR3 sequence (DNA): TGTGCCAGCCGGTATGTGGGGCGCACCACTGAAGCTTTCTTT.

The genes are TRBV3-1 (or the pseudogene TRBV3-2) and TRBJ2-1, with TRBD2 identical over 14 bases. The CDR3 has 15 amino acids. The V gene's germline CDR1 is LGHDT and CDR2 YNNKEL (reference sequence). J was trimmed by 9 bases and V by 4 bases; bases with no gene match: 5. The CDR3, as DNA: TGTGCCAGCAGCCGACTAGCGGGGGGGGGCGGTGAGCAGTTCTTC. This sequence encodes CASSRLAGGGGEQFF.

The rearrangement uses TRBV28 and TRBJ1-1, with D tentatively TRBD1 (6 bases). V dropped 1 base and J dropped 1 base, with 10 bases sitting between them. This CDR3 contains 15 residues. The germline gives CDR1 MDHEN, CDR2 SYDVKM. The CDR3 coding sequence is TGTGCCAGCAGTTTATTCGGGACACAGAACACTGAAGCTTTCTTT. It yields the protein CASSLFGTQNTEAFF.

This chain uses TRBV28 with TRBJ1-2, with a weak D call TRBD1 (6 bases). The CDR3 length is 13 residues. Trimming took off 8 bases at V and 0 bases at J, with 10 bases between the two ends. CDR1 and CDR2 (germline): MDHEN, SYDVKM. CDR3 DNA: TGTGCCAGCCTGGACAGAACTAACTATGGCTACACCTTC. Amino acids: CASLDRTNYGYTF.

The chain combines TRBV12-3 or TRBV12-4 with TRBJ1-2; a possible D gene is TRBD1 (6 bases). The CDR3 runs 13 residues. Deletions cut 3 bases from V and 4 bases from J, with 9 bases between. Here the CDR3 reads CASSFQTGYGYTF. Here the CDR3 DNA reads TGTGCCAGCAGTTTCCAGACAGGCTATGGCTACACCTTC.

The chain couples TRBV11-2 to TRBJ2-7; 9 nucleotides match TRBD2. Germline loops: CDR1 SGHAT, CDR2 FQNNGV. The junction had 1 base not matched to a gene; V was cut back by 2 bases and J by 2 bases. CDR3 size: 14 residues. CDR3 amino acids: CASSLLAGPYEQYF. Here the CDR3 DNA reads TGTGCCAGCAGCTTACTAGCGGGACCCTACGAGCAGTACTTC. Filled out from reference TRBV11-2 and TRBJ2-7, the complete variable domain reads EAGVAQSPRYKIIEKRQSVAFWCNPISGHATLYWYQQILGQGPKLLIQFQNNGVVDDSQLPKDRFSAERLKGVDSTLKIQPAKLEDSAVYLCASSLLAGPYEQYFGPGTRLTVT.

The V gene is TRBV27, the J gene TRBJ1-1, with TRBD1 as a possible D gene (5 bases). CDR3 size: 14 residues. Germline CDR1 is MNHEY and CDR2 is SMNVEV (reference sequence). V was clipped by 6 bases and J by 5 bases, with 16 bases between them. The CDR3 DNA reads as TGTGCCAGCAGGACGGAGAGGGGAGGGACTGAAGCTTTCTTT. It is translated as CASRTERGGTEAFF.

This rearrangement joins TRBV5-1 to TRBJ2-1; TRBD1 is a possible D gene (5 bases). The CDR3 extends over 15 amino acids. Germline CDR1 SGHRS, CDR2 YFSETQ. V was clipped by 1 base and J by 4 bases, with 12 bases between them. The CDR3 here is CASSLILGLYNEQFF. The CDR3 nucleotides are TGCGCCAGCAGCTTGATTTTGGGGCTGTACAATGAGCAGTTCTTC.

V usage is TRBV5-6 and J usage is TRBJ2-6; D perhaps matches TRBD2 (5 bases). This CDR3 is built from 17 residues. V dropped 8 bases and J dropped 6 bases, with 24 bases sitting between them. Germline V lookup: CDR1 SGHDT, CDR2 YYEEEE. DNA of the CDR3: TGTGCCAGGGCCACGGGCCGGCCGGGGATGTCGGCCAACGTCCTGACTTTC. This translates into CARATGRPGMSANVLTF. Full variable domain (outside the CDR3, taken from reference TRBV5-6 and TRBJ2-6): DAGVTQSPTHLIKTRGQQVTLRCSPKSGHDTVSWYQQALGQGPQFIFQYYEEEERQRGNFPDRFSGHQFPNYSSELNVNALLLGDSALYLCARATGRPGMSANVLTFGAGSRLTVL.

The V call is TRBV19, the J call TRBJ1-1, with no clear D. The V gene's germline CDR1 is LNHDA and CDR2 SQIVND (reference sequence). V dropped 6 bases and J dropped 1 base, with 15 bases sitting between them. CDR3 size: 15 residues. The CDR3: CASSDYMRANTEAFF. CDR3 nucleotides: TGTGCCAGTAGCGACTACATGAGGGCGAACACTGAAGCTTTCTTT. The whole variable domain, remainder taken from reference TRBV19 and TRBJ1-1, is DGGITQSPKYLFRKEGQNVTLSCEQNLNHDAMYWYRQDPGQGLRLIYYSQIVNDFQKGDIAEGYSVSREKKESFPLTVTSAQKNPTAFYLCASSDYMRANTEAFFGQGTRLTVV.

The chain has TRBV27 and TRBJ1-1; D might be TRBD1 (5 bases). The V and J ends lost 7 bases and 3 bases respectively, with 15 bases between them. This CDR3 spans 14 amino acids. In germline, CDR1 is MNHEY, CDR2 SMNVEV (reference sequence). The CDR3 region has the DNA TGTGCCAGCACCGCCCGGGGGAGGTACACTGAAGCTTTCTTT. This gives the protein CASTARGRYTEAFF.

The genes are TRBV7-2 and TRBJ1-1, with D possibly TRBD1 on 5 matching bases. The CDR3 length is 14 residues. Germline CDR1 is SGHTA and CDR2 is FQGNSA. The V end lost 2 bases, the J end lost 0 bases, and 7 bases lay between the germline ends. CDR3 bases: TGTGCCAGCAGCTTATCAGGGATGAACACTGAAGCTTTCTTT. Encoded protein: CASSLSGMNTEAFF.

This rearrangement joins TRBV19 to TRBJ2-5; D unresolved. The CDR3 contains 13 residues. CDR1 is LNHDA, CDR2 SQIVND, per germline (reference sequence). V lost 4 bases and J 4 bases, leaving 10 bases between the germline ends. CDR3 DNA sequence: TGTGCCAGTAGTACCGGGTTAGCAGAGACCCAGTACTTC. This codes for CASSTGLAETQYF.

The chain has TRBV9 and TRBJ2-5, with 10 nucleotides matching TRBD1. The CDR3 runs 16 residues. Germline V gene lookup returns CDR1 SGDLS and CDR2 YYNGEE. The V gene end was trimmed by 3 bases and the J gene end by 5 bases; junction bases not matched to a gene: 10. The CDR3 nucleotides are TGTGCCAGCAGCGCACTAACGGGACAGGGGTTGGAGACCCAGTACTTC. The encoded protein is CASSALTGQGLETQYF.

The chain links TRBV7-9 to TRBJ2-1; perhaps TRBD2 as D (6 bases). The CDR3 spans 17 residues. Germline V gives CDR1 SEHNR, CDR2 FQNEAQ (reference sequence). V lost 5 bases, J lost 4 bases, and 21 bases lay in between. CDR3 nucleotide sequence: TGTGCCAGCAGCCCCCTGTTGTTGCGGGGCCTATACAATGAGCAGTTCTTC. This codes for CASSPLLLRGLYNEQFF.

The genes are TRBV30 and TRBJ1-6; 10 nucleotides align to TRBD1. V was pared by 0 bases and J by 10 bases, with 6 bases of the junction left unmatched. This CDR3 region has 15 residues. Per the germline V gene, CDR1 is GTSNPN and CDR2 is SVGIG (reference sequence). The CDR3 sequence is CAWSVIGTGVSPLHF. The CDR3 region has the DNA TGTGCCTGGAGTGTGATTGGGACAGGGGTCTCACCCCTCCACTTT.

The J gene is TRBJ2-7, the V gene TRBV5-1, with D hard to call. The CDR3 has 13 amino acids. The ends were cut back, 3 bases at V and 2 bases at J, with 9 bases in the middle. Germline values: CDR1 SGHRS, CDR2 YFSETQ. The CDR3 reads CASSYQVPYEQYF. As DNA, the CDR3 is TGCGCCAGCAGCTATCAGGTCCCCTACGAGCAGTACTTC.

V is TRBV27 and J is TRBJ2-5; D uncertain. Germline-derived CDR1 and CDR2 are MNHEY and SMNVEV (reference sequence). There are 14 residues in the CDR3. Trimming left V 2 bases short and J 4 bases short, with 11 bases between. CDR3 loop: CASSLNRVAETQYF. The CDR3 DNA reads TGTGCCAGCAGTTTAAACCGGGTGGCAGAGACCCAGTACTTC.

This chain uses TRBV7-8 with TRBJ1-6; maybe TRBD1 (6 bases). V lost 2 bases, J lost 7 bases, and 9 bases lay in between. Germline V gene sequence: CDR1 SGHVS, CDR2 FQNEAQ. The CDR3 is 14 amino acids. CDR3 in amino acids: CASSLITGNSPLHF. In DNA, the CDR3 is TGTGCCAGCAGCTTAATCACAGGGAATTCACCCCTCCACTTT.